This T cell receptor beta chain is from a study of T cells in Graves' hyperthyroidism and ophthalmopathy. CDR1 KGHSH and CDR2 LQKENI come from the germline V gene. Between the trimmed V and J ends, which lost 4 bases and 4 bases, there was a span of 8 bases. This CDR3 has 13 amino acids. From RNA transcripts, TCR beta CDR3 regions were amplified. RT-PCR in the first round (using the HTBI primer set) targeted the TCR CDR3. From the multiplex PCR reads, TCRdb called clonotypes with MiXCR, one entry per CDR3 protein. The data show under 350,000 distinct CDR3 sequences, roughly a fifth seen once. This clonotype showed up many times.

Sequenced input: blood. The receptor was isolated from a woman aged 45-65 years with Graves' hyperthyroidism. The chain couples TRBV18 to TRBJ1-5; D not resolved. CDR3 sequence reads: CASSQSLNQPQHF. The CDR3 DNA reads TGTGCCAGCTCACAATCGCTAAATCAGCCCCAGCATTTT.